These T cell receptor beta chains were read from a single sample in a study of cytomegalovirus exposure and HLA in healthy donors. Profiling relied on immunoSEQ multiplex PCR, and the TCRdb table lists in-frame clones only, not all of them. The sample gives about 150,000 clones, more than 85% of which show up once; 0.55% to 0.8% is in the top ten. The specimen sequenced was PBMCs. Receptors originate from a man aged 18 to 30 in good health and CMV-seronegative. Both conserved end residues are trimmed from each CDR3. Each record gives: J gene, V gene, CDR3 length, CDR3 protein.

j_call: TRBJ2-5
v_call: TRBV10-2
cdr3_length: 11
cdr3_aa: ATRTRPQETQY

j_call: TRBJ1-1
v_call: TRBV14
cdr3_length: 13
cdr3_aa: ASSLRTGRDTEAF

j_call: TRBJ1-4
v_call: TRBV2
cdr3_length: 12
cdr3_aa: ASKRGGLGEKLF

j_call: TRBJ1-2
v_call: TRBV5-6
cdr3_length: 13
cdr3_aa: ASSLPGQGDYGYT

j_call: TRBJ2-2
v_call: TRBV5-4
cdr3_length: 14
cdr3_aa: ASSSNRAASTGELF

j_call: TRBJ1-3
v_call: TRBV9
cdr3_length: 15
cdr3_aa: ASSALGDTRGGNTIY

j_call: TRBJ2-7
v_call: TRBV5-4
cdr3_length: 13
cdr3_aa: ASSLGGASSYEQY

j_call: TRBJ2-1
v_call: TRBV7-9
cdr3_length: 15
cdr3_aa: ASRLAGGRKPYNEQF

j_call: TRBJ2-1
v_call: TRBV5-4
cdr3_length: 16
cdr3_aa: ASSSSSGRRRGPNEQF

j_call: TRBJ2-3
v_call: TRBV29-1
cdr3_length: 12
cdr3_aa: SVVRGARADTQY

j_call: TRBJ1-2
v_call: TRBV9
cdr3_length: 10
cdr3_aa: ASSVDSYGYT

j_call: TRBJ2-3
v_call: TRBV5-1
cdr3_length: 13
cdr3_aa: ASSFSGDPTDTQY

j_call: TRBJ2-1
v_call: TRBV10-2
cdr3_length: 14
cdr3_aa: ASRTSGGVNYNEQF

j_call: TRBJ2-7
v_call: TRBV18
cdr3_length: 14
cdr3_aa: ASSPPAGGPSYEQY

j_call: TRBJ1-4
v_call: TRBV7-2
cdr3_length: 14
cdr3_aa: ASSLARSAALGKLF

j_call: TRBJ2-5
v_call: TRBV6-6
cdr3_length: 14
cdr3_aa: ASSSTGGRKGETQY

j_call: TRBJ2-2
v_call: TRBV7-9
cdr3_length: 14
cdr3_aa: ASSLVAGFSPGELF

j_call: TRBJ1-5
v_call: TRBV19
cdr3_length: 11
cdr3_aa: ASRKNRNQPQH

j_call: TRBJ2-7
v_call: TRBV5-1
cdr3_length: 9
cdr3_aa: ASSSSYEQY